This T cell receptor beta chain was found in a study of cytomegalovirus exposure and HLA in healthy donors. General observations from the study: In vitro, a few CMV-associated chains proved specific for CMV antigens. Later work found that TCR association rates differed between HLA loci; DRB1 had the most and HLA-C the fewest.

The PCR employed 60 Vbeta primers together with 13 Jbeta primers. Data came from immunoSEQ multiplex PCR; TCRdb stores just in-frame clones and leaves some out. The table shows about 120,000 clones, with around three quarters occurring only once. Healthy bone marrow donors made up the donor group. Germline V lookup: CDR1 SGDLS, CDR2 YYNGEE. V was pared by 2 bases and J by 4 bases, with 15 bases between. The CDR3 spans 15 residues. This clone was found once. Its antigen remains unidentified. Sample: PBMCs. The sequence was obtained from a man aged 25-45 years in good health and CMV-seropositive. This chain joins TRBV9 and TRBJ2-5; TRBD1 is a possible D gene (5 bases). CDR3 protein: CASSVGPLWIETQYF. CDR3 DNA: TGTGCCAGCAGCGTGGGGCCCCTTTGGATAGAGACCCAGTACTTC.